These 27 T cell receptor beta chains were all obtained from the same sample, sequenced in a study of T cell responses to AZD1222 COVID-19 vaccine. Profiled with immunoSEQ multiplex PCR; TCRdb holds only in-frame clones, not every one. Counted here are approximately 200,000 clones, 85% to 95% occurring once; the ten biggest clones make up roughly 1%. Sample: peripheral blood, taken 28 days after the second AZD1222 dose. Receptor source: an adult who received the AZD1222 COVID-19 vaccine.

This rearrangement joins TRBV27 to TRBJ1-4, with a possible D match to TRBD1 (5 bases). Germline V gene lookup returns CDR1 MNHEY and CDR2 SMNVEV (reference sequence). V gave up 3 bases and J gave up 5 bases, with 7 bases separating them. CDR3 length equals 13 residues. CDR3 nucleotide sequence: TGTGCCAGCAGTTTGGCAGGGAATGAAAAACTGTTTTTT. Protein: CASSLAGNEKLFF. Drawing the rest from reference TRBV27 and TRBJ1-4, the complete variable domain is EAQVTQNPRYLITVTGKKLTVTCSQNMNHEYMSWYRQDPGLGLRQIYYSMNVEVTDKGDVPEGYKVSRKEKRNFPLILESPSPNQTSLYFCASSLAGNEKLFFGSGTQLSVL.

V and J are TRBV10-3 and TRBJ1-3; D possibly corresponds to TRBD1 (5 bases). Trimming took off 2 bases at V and 0 bases at J, with 14 bases between the two ends. The CDR3 covers 17 residues. Per the germline V gene, CDR1 is ENHRY and CDR2 is SYGVKD. CDR3 in DNA: TGTGCCATCAGTGAGCCACCGGGGCTGAGCTCTGGAAACACCATATATTTT. It yields the protein CAISEPPGLSSGNTIYF.

The chain is built from TRBV19 and TRBJ1-5, with unresolved D. In germline, CDR1 is LNHDA, CDR2 SQIVND (reference sequence). V shed 9 bases and J shed 0 bases, with 15 bases lying between them. This CDR3 is built from 15 residues. The CDR3 here is CASSPKAYSNQPQHF. Written as DNA, the CDR3 is TGTGCCAGCTCCCCCAAGGCCTATAGCAATCAGCCCCAGCATTTT.

This sequence joins TRBV6-5 and TRBJ2-7; TRBD1 or TRBD2 may be the D gene (6 bases each). Trimming removed 7 bases at V and 5 bases at J, with 21 bases between. Germline V gene sequence: CDR1 MNHEY, CDR2 SVGAGI. The CDR3 is made up of 15 amino acids. CDR3 in amino acids: CASTNGWGPGDEQYF. Here the CDR3 DNA reads TGTGCCAGCACCAACGGGTGGGGGCCGGGAGACGAGCAGTACTTC.

The rearrangement joins TRBV24-1 to TRBJ1-2; TRBD1 matches 8 bases. In germline, CDR1 is KGHDR, CDR2 SFDVKD. This CDR3 spans 14 amino acids. V was clipped by 3 bases and J by 7 bases; unmatched bases: 6. CDR3 loop: CATSDPQGAVGYTF. CDR3 nucleotides: TGTGCCACCAGTGATCCCCAGGGGGCTGTTGGCTACACCTTC.

As DNA, the CDR3 is TGCGCCAGCAGCCAGGAAGCGGGGCGAGAAAAACTGTTTTTT. Its protein is CASSQEAGREKLFF. V gene TRBV5-1 combines with J gene TRBJ1-4; a possible D gene is TRBD1 (5 bases). This CDR3 contains 14 residues. CDR1 SGHRS and CDR2 YFSETQ come from the germline V gene. The germline V and J ends were trimmed by 4 bases and 8 bases, with 15 bases remaining between them.

This chain connects TRBV7-2 to TRBJ1-2, with D unclear. V was cut by 1 base and J by 1 base, with 19 bases left in between. CDR3 length: 18 amino acids. In germline, CDR1 is SGHTA, CDR2 FQGNSA. This CDR3 reads CASSLVHGQLGVNYGYTF. The CDR3 region has the DNA TGTGCCAGCAGCTTAGTACATGGGCAGCTCGGCGTTAACTATGGCTACACCTTC.

V gene TRBV3-1 (or the pseudogene TRBV3-2) combines with J gene TRBJ1-3; no definite D call. The V end was cut by 0 bases, the J end by 0 bases, with 6 bases between. Germline loops: CDR1 LGHDT, CDR2 YNNKEL (reference sequence). The length of the CDR3 is 15 residues. The CDR3 DNA reads as TGTGCCAGCAGCCAAGATGAATTCTCTGGAAACACCATATATTTT. Translation gives CASSQDEFSGNTIYF.

This clone came up once. The rearrangement joins TRBV28 to TRBJ1-6; D perhaps matches TRBD1 (5 bases). Trimming removed 8 bases at V and 3 bases at J, with 8 bases between. Germline V lookup: CDR1 MDHEN, CDR2 SYDVKM. The CDR3 consists of 13 residues. This CDR3 reads CASGTDYNSPLHF. CDR3 nucleotide sequence: TGTGCCAGCGGGACGGACTATAATTCACCCCTCCACTTT.

The rearrangement uses TRBV6-5 and TRBJ1-2, with 8 bases that match TRBD1. The CDR3 extends over 14 amino acids. Per the germline V gene, CDR1 is MNHEY and CDR2 is SVGAGI. V lost 6 bases, J lost 5 bases, and 8 bases stayed unmatched. CDR3 region: CASSPGTGYYGYTF. The CDR3 DNA follows: TGTGCCAGCAGCCCCGGGACAGGATATTATGGCTACACCTTC.

The rearrangement links TRBV2 to TRBJ1-5, with 7 bases aligning to TRBD1. Germline CDR1 and CDR2: SNHLY and FYNNEI. Trimming at V came to 5 bases and at J to 2 bases, leaving 9 bases not matched to a gene. CDR3 length: 16 residues. The CDR3 sequence: CASSRPRQGGNQPQHF. CDR3 nucleotides: TGTGCCAGCAGTAGGCCGAGGCAGGGGGGCAATCAGCCCCAGCATTTT.

This clone showed up just once. The chain is built from TRBV5-1 and TRBJ1-1; D may be TRBD1 (5 bases). CDR1 and CDR2 from the germline V gene are SGHRS and YFSETQ. The CDR3 loop spans 15 amino acids. The germline V and J ends were trimmed by 4 bases and 0 bases, with 13 bases remaining between them. In DNA, the CDR3 is TGCGCCAGCAGCGTTAATCCGGGACTGAACACTGAAGCTTTCTTT. Translation: CASSVNPGLNTEAFF.

The rearrangement joins TRBV30 to TRBJ2-7; 7 nucleotides agree with TRBD2. The germline V gene encodes CDR1 GTSNPN and CDR2 SVGIG (reference sequence). V gave up 2 bases and J gave up 4 bases; unmatched junction bases: 5. CDR3 length equals 13 residues. Here the CDR3 reads CAWSSGNGYEQYF. CDR3 DNA sequence: TGTGCCTGGAGTAGCGGGAACGGGTACGAGCAGTACTTC.

V is TRBV11-2 and J is TRBJ2-3; 7 nucleotides match TRBD2. Per the germline V gene, CDR1 is SGHAT and CDR2 is FQNNGV. The CDR3 extends over 16 amino acids. V lost 3 bases and J lost 6; bases outside the gene matches: 12. CDR3 in amino acids: CASSFLAGVPGDTQYF. CDR3 nucleotide sequence: TGTGCCAGCAGCTTTCTTGCGGGGGTTCCTGGGGATACGCAGTATTTT.

This clone was seen a few times. The V call is TRBV19, the J call TRBJ2-7; the match to TRBD1 covers 7 bases. CDR1 and CDR2 (germline): LNHDA, SQIVND (reference sequence). The CDR3 runs 14 residues. The J segment lost 1 base and the V segment lost 6 bases, leaving 6 bases of the junction unmatched. The CDR3 DNA is TGTGCCAGTAGAGCTGACAGGGCTTCCTACGAGCAGTACTTC. This encodes CASRADRASYEQYF. The variable domain in full, completed from reference TRBV19 and TRBJ2-7, reads DGGITQSPKYLFRKEGQNVTLSCEQNLNHDAMYWYRQDPGQGLRLIYYSQIVNDFQKGDIAEGYSVSREKKESFPLTVTSAQKNPTAFYLCASRADRASYEQYFGPGTRLTVT.

This sequence joins TRBV6-5 and TRBJ1-2; possibly TRBD1 for D (5 bases). CDR1 MNHEY and CDR2 SVGAGI come from the germline V gene. The V end was cut by 7 bases, the J end by 4 bases, with 19 bases between. The CDR3 spans 15 residues. CDR3 sequence (DNA): TGTGCCAGCATGGGGCAAGGCACGGAGTCCTATGGCTACACCTTC. Translating gives CASMGQGTESYGYTF.

The CDR3 here is CASREDRANNYGYTF. The CDR3 nucleotides are TGTGCCAGCAGGGAGGACAGGGCGAATAACTATGGCTACACCTTC. The chain joins TRBV6-5 to TRBJ1-2; the match to TRBD1 covers 8 bases. Trimming removed 6 bases from V and 1 base from J; junction bases left unmatched: 7. Germline CDR1 MNHEY, CDR2 SVGAGI. The CDR3 totals 15 residues.

The chain combines TRBV6-4 with TRBJ2-2; TRBD1 is a possible D gene (7 bases). Germline V gene data show CDR1 as MRHNA and CDR2 as SNTAGT. Trimming pared 8 bases from V and 6 bases from J, leaving 10 bases between. The CDR3 extends over 12 amino acids. CDR3 region: CASQGGAGELFF. The CDR3 nucleotides read TGTGCCAGCCAGGGGGGTGCCGGGGAGCTGTTTTTT.

V is TRBV3-1 (or the pseudogene TRBV3-2) and J is TRBJ1-4; possible D gene TRBD1, 5 bases. V lost 2 bases and J lost 1, with 8 bases in between. The CDR3 length is 15 residues. Germline V CDR1 and CDR2: LGHDT, YNNKEL (reference sequence). In nucleotides, the CDR3 is TGTGCCAGCAGCCAAAGGGGCTTAACTAATGAAAAACTGTTTTTT. Protein product: CASSQRGLTNEKLFF.

The gene calls are TRBV7-9 and TRBJ1-1, with D perhaps TRBD1 (5 bases). Germline CDR1 SEHNR, CDR2 FQNEAQ (reference sequence). The CDR3 length is 14 residues. V lost 1 base, J lost 4 bases, and 10 bases lay in between. CDR3 nucleotide sequence: TGTGCCAGCAGCTTAGAGGGACTTGCCACTGAAGCTTTCTTT. Protein product: CASSLEGLATEAFF.

This clone has only a few counts. DNA for the CDR3: TGCGCCAGCAGCCTGGAAAGGGGGCGTACTGAAGCTTTCTTT. This sequence encodes CASSLERGRTEAFF. The gene calls are TRBV4-1 and TRBJ1-1; 7 bases agree with TRBD1. The V segment lost 4 bases and the J segment 5 bases; nucleotides outside the gene matches: 7. Germline V gives CDR1 MGHRA, CDR2 YSYEKL. This CDR3 comprises 14 residues.

V and J are TRBV28 and TRBJ1-4; D gene uncertain. Trimming stripped 1 base from V and 6 bases from J, with 0 bases between. The CDR3 spans 11 residues. Per the germline V gene, CDR1 is MDHEN and CDR2 is SYDVKM. The CDR3 loop reads CASSLYEKLFF. The CDR3 bases are TGTGCCAGCAGTTTATATGAAAAACTGTTTTTT.

The rearrangement joins TRBV6-4 to TRBJ1-6, with TRBD1 as a possible D gene (5 bases). Germline V CDR1 and CDR2: MRHNA, SNTAGT. The CDR3 totals 14 residues. The V gene lost 3 bases and the J gene lost 10 bases, with 13 bases spanning the gap. CDR3 coding DNA: TGTGCCAGCAGTGAGGGGCAGAACGGGTCACCCCTCCACTTT. Translating it yields CASSEGQNGSPLHF.

The chain couples TRBV7-3 to TRBJ2-3; 9 positions match TRBD2. There are 15 residues in the CDR3. V shed 3 bases and J 4 bases; nucleotides not matched to a gene: 5. Germline V gene lookup returns CDR1 SGHTA and CDR2 FQGTGA. CDR3 region: CASSFGSGGPDTQYF. The CDR3 bases are TGTGCCAGCAGCTTCGGTAGCGGGGGCCCAGATACGCAGTATTTT.

The chain has TRBV10-2 and TRBJ1-5; TRBD1 might be the D (6 bases). Germline V CDR1 and CDR2: WSHSY, SAAADI. V lost 7 bases to trimming and J lost 2 bases, with 9 bases between them. CDR3 length equals 13 residues. The CDR3: CASNGQRNQPQHF. CDR3 nucleotide sequence: TGCGCCAGCAATGGACAGCGCAATCAGCCCCAGCATTTT.

The chain employs TRBV2 and TRBJ1-1; a weak D match, TRBD1 (6 bases). The germline CDR1 and CDR2 sequences are SNHLY and FYNNEI. This CDR3 is built from 13 residues. V lost 10 bases and J 4 bases, leaving 16 bases between the germline ends. CDR3 protein: CAIQGQLFTEAFF. For the CDR3, the DNA is TGTGCCATCCAGGGACAACTTTTCACTGAAGCTTTCTTT.

CDR3 nucleotide sequence: TGTGCCAGCAGCCCTCCTTATGGGTCTGGAAACACCATATATTTT. This translates into CASSPPYGSGNTIYF. The chain is built from TRBV7-9 and TRBJ1-3; D is unclear. V was clipped by 5 bases and J by 1 base, with 12 bases between them. The V gene's germline CDR1 is SEHNR and CDR2 FQNEAQ (reference sequence). The CDR3 is 15 residues long.